The clone carrying this T cell receptor beta chain was picked up many times. The CDR3 is made up of 13 amino acids. Germline lookup yields CDR1 GTSNPN and CDR2 SVGIG (reference sequence). J lost 3 bases, V lost 3 bases, and 0 bases had no gene match. This sample is drawn from a study of shared clonotypes between healthy human individuals. Sequencing used immunoSEQ multiplex PCR; TCRdb keeps in-frame clones, though not all of them. The sample records 2 million or so clones, 85% to 95% being singletons. The source material was naive CD4+ T cells sorted from blood. The subset was: CD45RA+ positively selected. The chain carries TRBV30 and TRBJ1-4, with TRBD1 matching 8 bases. This TCR was sampled from a man between 18 and 35 years old in good health. The DNA of the CDR3 is TGTGCCTGGAGGGACAGGGCTAATGAAAAACTGTTTTTT. Translation: CAWRDRANEKLFF.